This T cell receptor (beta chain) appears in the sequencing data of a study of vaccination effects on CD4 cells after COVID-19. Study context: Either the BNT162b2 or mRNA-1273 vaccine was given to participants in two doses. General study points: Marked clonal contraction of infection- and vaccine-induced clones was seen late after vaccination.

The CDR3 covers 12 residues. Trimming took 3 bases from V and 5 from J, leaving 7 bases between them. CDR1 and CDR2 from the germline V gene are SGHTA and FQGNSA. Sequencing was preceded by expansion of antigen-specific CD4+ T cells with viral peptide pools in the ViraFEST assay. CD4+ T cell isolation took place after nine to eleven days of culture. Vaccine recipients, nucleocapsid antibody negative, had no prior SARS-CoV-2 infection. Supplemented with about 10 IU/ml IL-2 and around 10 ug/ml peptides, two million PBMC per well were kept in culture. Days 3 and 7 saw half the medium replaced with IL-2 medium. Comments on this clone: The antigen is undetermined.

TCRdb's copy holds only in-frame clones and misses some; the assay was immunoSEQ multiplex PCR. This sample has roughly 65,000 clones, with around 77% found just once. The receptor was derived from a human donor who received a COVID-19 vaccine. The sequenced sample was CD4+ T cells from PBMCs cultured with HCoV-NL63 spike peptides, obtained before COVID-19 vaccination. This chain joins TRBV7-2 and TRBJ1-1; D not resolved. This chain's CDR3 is CASSFGRTEAFF. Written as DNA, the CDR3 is TGTGCCAGCAGCTTCGGGAGAACTGAAGCTTTCTTT. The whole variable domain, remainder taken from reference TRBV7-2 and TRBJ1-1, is GAGVSQSPSNKVTEKGKDVELRCDPISGHTALYWYRQSLGQGLEFLIYFQGNSAPDKSGLPSDRFSAERTGGSVSTLTIQRTQQEDSAVYLCASSFGRTEAFFGQGTRLTVV.